This TCR beta chain was found in a study of technical replicates of blood from a few donors (dated by TCRdb to the late 2010s). On this clone: Its binding antigen is unknown. Base-call qualities are not available, and no considerably larger clone is one nucleotide away.

Library generation was performed with the immunoSEQ multiplex PCR assay. The source is immuneACCESS, and TCRdb retained only in-frame sequences with V and J called. Part of the clones is not carried over; for the studies checked, unresolved V genes explain less than half of this, and the remainder is unexplained. This sample holds about 66,000 clones; almost 95% were observed only once. The ten largest clones take up roughly 0.37% of the sample. The germline V gene (reference sequence) specifies MNHEY as CDR1 and SMNVEV as CDR2. For this chain, trimming is 5 bases at the V end and 8 bases at the J end, and the number of junction bases without a gene match is 6. There are 14 amino acids in the CDR3, from cysteine to phenylalanine inclusive. Left in the record is the CDR3 DNA by itself, 42 bases read in frame from the first base.

Specimen: T cells isolated from PBMCs. The source of this sequence is a human donor in good health. The rearranged chain carries TRBV27 and TRBJ2-2; 9 nucleotides in the junction match TRBD1. The encoded CDR3 is CASSPTGGHGELFF. The DNA reads as follows: TGTGCCAGCAGTCCGACAGGGGGTCATGGGGAGCTGTTTTTT.